The 5 T cell receptor beta chains below all came from one sample that was sequenced in a study of STAT5B mutations in CD4+ large granular lymphocyte leukemia. The protocol was immunoSEQ multiplex PCR, while the TCRdb copy is restricted to in-frame clones and leaves out a portion. The table has around 48,000 clones, about 70% seen once. Source material: CD4+ T cells from blood buffy coats. Receptors originate from a human donor in good health.

The V and J genes are TRBV7-8 and TRBJ2-5, with 8 bases matching TRBD2. The CDR3 has 16 residues. CDR1 is SGHVS and CDR2 is FQNEAQ in the germline V gene. The junction had 8 bases not matched to a gene; V was cut back by 5 bases and J by 0 bases. This chain's CDR3 is CASSPRGAGDQETQYF. DNA for the CDR3: TGTGCCAGCAGCCCCCGGGGAGCGGGGGACCAAGAGACCCAGTACTTC.

This chain connects TRBV5-8 to TRBJ1-2, with D possibly TRBD1 on 5 matching bases. The CDR3 length is 14 residues. Per germline, CDR1 SGHTS and CDR2 YDEGEE. Deletions cut 0 bases from V and 4 bases from J, with 10 bases between. This chain's CDR3 is CASSLVGASYGYTF. CDR3 coding DNA: TGTGCCAGCAGCTTGGTTGGGGCTAGCTATGGCTACACCTTC. The full variable domain, its missing parts supplied by reference TRBV5-8 and TRBJ1-2, is EAGVTQSPTHLIKTRGQQATLRCSPISGHTSVYWYQQALGLGLQFLLWYDEGEERNRGNFPPRFSGRQFPNYSSELNVNALELEDSALYLCASSLVGASYGYTFGSGTRLTVV.

The rearrangement uses TRBV5-1 and TRBJ2-6; TRBD1 matches at 8 bases. There are 17 residues in the CDR3. Looked up from germline, CDR1 is SGHRS and CDR2 is YFSETQ. V was clipped by 3 bases and J by 0 bases; unmatched bases: 5. CDR3 protein: CASSSHTGGSGANVLTF. The CDR3 DNA reads TGCGCCAGCAGCTCCCACACAGGGGGCTCTGGGGCCAACGTCCTGACTTTC.

This clone was seen only a few times. The chain links TRBV19 to TRBJ1-5, with 7 bases identical to TRBD1. CDR1 and CDR2 from the germline V gene are LNHDA and SQIVND (reference sequence). Unmatched junction bases numbered 7, after V lost 5 bases and J lost 3 bases. CDR3 size: 15 residues. CDR3 residues: CASSAKTGTNQPQHF. As DNA, the CDR3 is TGTGCCAGTAGTGCCAAGACAGGGACCAATCAGCCCCAGCATTTT.

This sequence joins TRBV18 and TRBJ1-2, with 8 bases fitting TRBD1. V lost 3 bases, J lost 3 bases, and 3 bases stayed unmatched. CDR3 length equals 14 residues. Germline V gene data show CDR1 as KGHSH and CDR2 as LQKENI. Here the CDR3 reads CASSPPGQDYGYTF. The CDR3 DNA reads TGTGCCAGCTCACCCCCGGGACAGGACTATGGCTACACCTTC.